This entry lists 25 T cell receptor beta chains sequenced from one sample in a study of technical replicates of blood from a few donors. Clones were read by immunoSEQ multiplex PCR, and TCRdb kept only the in-frame ones, dropping some. The profile shows tens of thousands of clones, about nine tenths of them singletons. The material sequenced was T cells isolated from PBMCs. All receptors come from a human donor in good health.

The V call is TRBV19, the J call TRBJ1-1; the match to TRBD1 covers 8 bases. Germline values: CDR1 LNHDA, CDR2 SQIVND (reference sequence). Losses at the gene ends were 6 bases for V and 7 bases for J; bases not matched to a gene: 7. The CDR3 consists of 13 residues. The CDR3 is CASRDRARGEAFF. In nucleotides, the CDR3 is TGTGCCAGTAGGGACAGGGCGCGGGGTGAAGCTTTCTTT.

The chain uses TRBV7-9 and TRBJ1-1; 10 bases match TRBD1. The germline gives CDR1 SEHNR, CDR2 FQNEAQ (reference sequence). The V segment lost 3 bases and the J segment 3 bases; nucleotides outside the gene matches: 13. CDR3 length: 18 amino acids. In DNA form, the CDR3 reads TGTGCCAGCAGCTTCCCGGGACAGGGGTCGGTTCGGGACACTGAAGCTTTCTTT. This sequence encodes CASSFPGQGSVRDTEAFF.

The chain links TRBV18 to TRBJ2-7; 10 nucleotides agree with TRBD1. With V trimmed by 5 bases and J by 3 bases, 4 bases remained unmatched. CDR3 length equals 14 residues. Germline assignment: CDR1 KGHSH and CDR2 LQKENI. CDR3 sequence (DNA): TGTGCCAGCTCAGCGGGACAGGGGTACTACGAGCAGTACTTC. It encodes CASSAGQGYYEQYF.

CDR3: CASSSGLAGPVDTQYF. In DNA, the CDR3 is TGTGCCAGCAGCTCCGGACTAGCGGGCCCTGTTGATACGCAGTATTTT. V usage is TRBV7-3 and J usage is TRBJ2-3, with 11 positions matching TRBD2. Germline CDR1 SGHTA, CDR2 FQGTGA. The junction had 9 bases not matched to a gene; V was cut back by 4 bases and J by 6 bases. The CDR3 runs 16 residues.

J is TRBJ2-6 and V is TRBV5-4, with 11 bases that match TRBD1. The CDR3 covers 19 residues. The germline V gene has CDR1 SGHNT and CDR2 YYREEE (reference sequence). With 0 bases clipped from V and 0 bases from J, the junction kept 5 bases outside the gene matches. CDR3 nucleotides: TGTGCCAGCAGCTTGGCCTGGGGGACAGGGGGCTCTGGGGCCAACGTCCTGACTTTC. Protein: CASSLAWGTGGSGANVLTF.

The CDR3 sequence is CASSQAPTSGSFDNEQFF. DNA for the CDR3: TGTGCCAGCAGCCAGGCCCCGACTAGCGGGAGTTTCGACAATGAGCAGTTCTTC. The rearrangement links TRBV11-2 to TRBJ2-1, with TRBD2 matching over 12 bases. Germline values: CDR1 SGHAT, CDR2 FQNNGV. J gave up 5 bases and V 5 bases, and 13 bases lay outside the gene matches. The CDR3 loop spans 18 amino acids.

V is TRBV28 and J is TRBJ1-4, with TRBD1 matching over 9 bases. This CDR3 spans 14 amino acids. The J segment lost 7 bases and the V segment lost 5 bases, leaving 5 bases of the junction unmatched. The germline CDR1 and CDR2 sequences are MDHEN and SYDVKM. The CDR3 nucleotides read TGTGCCAGCAGTAAACAGGGGGCGATTGAAAAACTGTTTTTT. It translates to CASSKQGAIEKLFF. Full variable domain (rest looked up from reference TRBV28 and TRBJ1-4): DVKVTQSSRYLVKRTGEKVFLECVQDMDHENMFWYRQDPGLGLRLIYFSYDVKMKEKGDIPEGYSVSREKKERFSLILESASTNQTSMYLCASSKQGAIEKLFFGSGTQLSVL.

This chain uses TRBV10-3 with TRBJ2-5, with TRBD1 matching over 9 bases. The CDR3 contains 16 residues. J lost 3 bases, V lost 3 bases, and 8 bases had no gene match. Germline V gives CDR1 ENHRY, CDR2 SYGVKD. CDR3 amino acids: CAISDTKGQGKETQYF. The CDR3 bases are TGTGCCATCAGTGATACTAAGGGACAGGGTAAAGAGACCCAGTACTTC.

V and J are TRBV4-1 and TRBJ2-7, with TRBD2 matching over 7 bases. Germline V gene sequence: CDR1 MGHRA, CDR2 YSYEKL. After removal of 1 base from V and 2 bases from J, the junction contained 2 bases not matched to a gene. This CDR3 is 14 amino acids long. CDR3 in amino acids: CASSQGEGTYEQYF. CDR3 coding DNA: TGCGCCAGCAGCCAAGGGGAGGGTACCTACGAGCAGTACTTC.

The chain has TRBV28 and TRBJ1-5, with 10 bases matching TRBD1. The CDR3 extends over 15 amino acids. Germline CDR1 reads MDHEN; CDR2 reads SYDVKM. After removal of 5 bases from V and 5 bases from J, the junction contained 6 bases not matched to a gene. This chain's CDR3 is CASSTQDRGYQPQHF. The CDR3 coding sequence is TGTGCCAGCAGTACCCAGGACAGGGGGTATCAGCCCCAGCATTTT. The variable domain in full, completed from reference TRBV28 and TRBJ1-5, reads DVKVTQSSRYLVKRTGEKVFLECVQDMDHENMFWYRQDPGLGLRLIYFSYDVKMKEKGDIPEGYSVSREKKERFSLILESASTNQTSMYLCASSTQDRGYQPQHFGDGTRLSIL.

This chain uses TRBV15 with TRBJ1-2; 7 nucleotides line up with TRBD1. V was pared by 4 bases and J by 4 bases, with 9 bases of the junction left unmatched. The germline V gene encodes CDR1 LNHNV and CDR2 YYDKDF (reference sequence). This CDR3 has 15 amino acids. CDR3 nucleotides: TGTGCCACCAGCACCCGCGACAGGGAGACCTATGGCTACACCTTC. The encoded protein is CATSTRDRETYGYTF.

V usage is TRBV7-8 and J usage is TRBJ1-2; 7 nucleotides agree with TRBD1. The CDR3 is made up of 14 amino acids. The germline V gene encodes CDR1 SGHVS and CDR2 FQNEAQ. V was pared by 2 bases and J by 2 bases, with 2 bases of the junction left unmatched. The DNA for the CDR3 is TGTGCCAGCAGCTTAATGGACAGGAACTATGGCTACACCTTC. Encoded protein: CASSLMDRNYGYTF. Supplemented by reference TRBV7-8 and TRBJ1-2, the full variable domain reads GAGVSQSPRYKVAKRGQDVALRCDPISGHVSLFWYQQALGQGPEFLTYFQNEAQLDKSGLPSDRFFAERPEGSVSTLKIQRTQQEDSAVYLCASSLMDRNYGYTFGSGTRLTVV.

The chain couples TRBV19 to TRBJ1-5; no clear D. This CDR3 has 15 amino acids. Trimming stripped 6 bases from V and 3 bases from J, with 15 bases between. Germline lookup yields CDR1 LNHDA and CDR2 SQIVND (reference sequence). CDR3 in amino acids: CASRISNMPNQPQHF. CDR3 in DNA: TGTGCCAGTAGGATATCGAACATGCCCAATCAGCCCCAGCATTTT.

This sequence joins TRBV7-3 and TRBJ2-1, with 8 positions matching TRBD2. Germline values: CDR1 SGHTA, CDR2 FQGTGA. The junction had 13 bases not matched to a gene; V was cut back by 4 bases and J by 8 bases. The CDR3 length is 16 residues. In DNA, the CDR3 is TGTGCCAGCAGCTCAACAACGGGACTAGTTAGCGATGAGCAGTTCTTC. It translates to CASSSTTGLVSDEQFF.

The rearrangement joins TRBV2 to TRBJ2-3; 8 bases match TRBD2. The CDR3 runs 14 residues. V gave up 8 bases and J gave up 2 bases; unmatched junction bases: 6. In germline, CDR1 is SNHLY, CDR2 FYNNEI. CDR3 residues: CASCGGGNTDTQYF. The CDR3 coding sequence is TGTGCCAGCTGCGGCGGGGGGAACACAGATACGCAGTATTTT.

V is TRBV6-5 and J is TRBJ2-2; tentatively, D is TRBD2 (6 bases). The CDR3 is 12 residues long. Trimming removed 7 bases at V and 6 bases at J, with 9 bases between. Germline CDR1 is MNHEY and CDR2 is SVGAGI. The CDR3 loop is CASKAGPGELFF. DNA of the CDR3: TGTGCCAGCAAAGCGGGCCCCGGGGAGCTGTTTTTT.

This clone was counted once. The J gene is TRBJ2-5, the V gene TRBV10-1; TRBD1 agrees at 9 bases. V was pared by 2 bases and J by 5 bases, with 6 bases of the junction left unmatched. Germline V CDR1 and CDR2: WNHNN, SYGVQD (reference sequence). The CDR3 is 15 residues long. In nucleotides, the CDR3 is TGCGCCAGCAGTGAGGCTAACAGGGGGCAGGAGACCCAGTACTTC. Amino acids: CASSEANRGQETQYF.

This sequence joins TRBV6-1 and TRBJ1-1, with no clear D. The CDR3 spans 12 residues. Trimming removed 4 bases from V and 4 bases from J, with 7 bases in between. Germline CDR1 MNHNS, CDR2 SASEGT. The CDR3 DNA sequence: TGTGCCAGCAGTGTGAGGCGCACTGAAGCTTTCTTT. This gives the protein CASSVRRTEAFF.

In its sample, this clone ranks as medium-sized. V is TRBV4-1 and J is TRBJ2-2; D is possibly TRBD2 (5 bases). The CDR3 covers 16 residues. V lost 4 bases to trimming and J lost 4 bases, with 16 bases between them. CDR1 and CDR2 (germline): MGHRA, YSYEKL. CDR3 loop: CASSLAPGVGTGELFF. The CDR3 bases are TGCGCCAGCAGCCTCGCACCCGGGGTCGGCACCGGGGAGCTGTTTTTT.

The chain joins TRBV10-1 to TRBJ2-3; 9 bases fit TRBD1. The CDR3 extends over 17 amino acids. V was pared by 10 bases and J by 2 bases, with 16 bases of the junction left unmatched. Germline CDR1 reads WNHNN; CDR2 reads SYGVQD (reference sequence). DNA for the CDR3: TGCGCCAATAAGGACAGGGGACCTGTTGTCGACACAGATACGCAGTATTTT. It codes for CANKDRGPVVDTDTQYF.

V gene TRBV5-5 combines with J gene TRBJ2-7, with 10 bases aligning to TRBD1. The CDR3 totals 14 residues. Germline CDR1 reads SGHKS; CDR2 reads YYEKEE (reference sequence). V lost 6 bases, J lost 2 bases, and 5 bases stayed unmatched. The CDR3 DNA sequence: TGTGCCAGCACAACCGGGACAGGGGCCTACGAGCAGTACTTC. Protein: CASTTGTGAYEQYF.

The chain couples TRBV12-5 to TRBJ1-4; tentative D call: TRBD1 (5 bases). Per germline, CDR1 LGHNT and CDR2 FRNRAP. V lost 5 bases and J 0 bases, leaving 10 bases between the germline ends. The CDR3 contains 15 residues. The CDR3 bases are TGTGCTAGTGGTCCAAAGACAGCAACTAATGAAAAACTGTTTTTT. This sequence encodes CASGPKTATNEKLFF.

Only one count was recorded for this clone. The rearrangement joins TRBV5-1 to TRBJ1-2; maybe TRBD1 (6 bases). This CDR3 has 14 residues. Trimming shortened V by 5 bases and J by 2 bases, and 13 bases separated the two germline ends. The germline V gene encodes CDR1 SGHRS and CDR2 YFSETQ. CDR3 coding DNA: TGCGCCAGCAGAGAGCCGGGGACAAACTATGGCTACACCTTC. Translating gives CASREPGTNYGYTF.

The chain employs TRBV5-4 and TRBJ2-1, with D uncertain. Germline loops: CDR1 SGHNT, CDR2 YYREEE (reference sequence). The CDR3 consists of 11 residues. The germline V and J ends were trimmed by 2 bases and 9 bases, with 6 bases remaining between them. The CDR3 sequence is CASSFVSEQFF. The CDR3 DNA reads TGTGCCAGCAGCTTCGTGTCTGAGCAGTTCTTC.

This chain uses TRBV7-9 with TRBJ2-3; no clear D gene. There are 15 residues in the CDR3. Deletions cut 5 bases from V and 0 bases from J, with 12 bases between. Germline assignment: CDR1 SEHNR and CDR2 FQNEAQ (reference sequence). In DNA, the CDR3 is TGTGCCAGCAGCCCCAGAGGCAGTAGCACAGATACGCAGTATTTT. Encoded protein: CASSPRGSSTDTQYF.